The clone carrying this T cell receptor beta chain was seen ten or more times. Its antigen is not known. Samples came from axillary lymph nodes draining the breast cancer. This sample was included in a study of breast tumors, draining lymph nodes, adjacent tissues. CDR3 length: 15 residues. From germline, CDR1 is SGHKS and CDR2 YYEKEE (reference sequence). The germline V and J ends were trimmed by 9 bases and 7 bases, with 20 bases remaining between them. Whole-study results and caveats: The lymph node origin of tumor T cells was framed as consistent with a hypothesis, not demonstrated. Most tumor T cells seemingly derive from lymph node, then expand in tumor.

From the multiplex PCR reads, TCRdb called clonotypes with MiXCR, one entry per CDR3 protein. The table lists approximately 200,000 distinct CDR3 sequences, 31% of them singletons, with over 4% in the top ten. The rearrangement links TRBV5-5 to TRBJ1-6; perhaps TRBD1 as D (6 bases). The receptor comes from a female donor with breast cancer. Some clones in this sample may be carry-over from other donors' samples. Source material: axillary lymph node tissue. CDR3 sequence: CATGGGTGGNSPLHF. The CDR3 bases are TGTGCCACCGGGGGCGGGACGGGGGGCAATTCACCCCTCCACTTT. The full variable domain, in which reference TRBV5-5 and TRBJ1-6 provide the parts outside the CDR3, is DAGVTQSPTHLIKTRGQQVTLRCSPISGHKSVSWYQQVLGQGPQFIFQYYEKEERGRGNFPDRFSARQFPNYSSELNVNALLLGDSALYLCATGGGTGGNSPLHFGNGTRLTVT.